Listed below are T cell receptor beta chains from one sample, sequenced in a study of cytotoxic CD8 clonotypes in ibrutinib-treated CLL. Produced via immunoSEQ multiplex PCR; TCRdb's table is partial and in-frame only. This table has about 160,000 clones, roughly four fifths appearing once. The specimen comprised PBMCs, sampled after 24 months of ibrutinib treatment. The receptors here all came from a human donor with chronic lymphocytic leukemia. Each CDR3 is given with its conserved first and last residue. Each record gives: clone size, J gene, V gene, D gene, CDR3 protein, CDR3 DNA. D genes are given only for firm matches. The size entry is marked missing in some rows and otherwise reads once, few, many or a size class.

once | TRBJ2-6 | TRBV19 | TRBD2 | CASRPRGLAGAGANVLTF | TGTGCCAGTAGGCCAAGAGGACTAGCGGGGGCTGGGGCCAACGTCCTGACTTTC
few | TRBJ1-6 | TRBV6-5 | NA | CASSPPGFNSPLHF | TGTGCCAGCAGCCCCCCCGGGTTTAATTCACCCCTCCACTTT
NA | TRBJ1-2 | TRBV20-1 | NA | CSAPPNYGYTF | TGCAGTGCTCCTCCTAACTATGGCTACACCTTC
once | TRBJ2-4 | TRBV28 | NA | CASSPAFQKNIQYF | TGTGCCAGCAGTCCGGCCTTCCAAAAAAACATTCAGTACTTC
NA | TRBJ2-3 | TRBV13 | NA | CASSPPGFFGTDTQYF | TGTGCCAGCAGCCCTCCAGGGTTCTTCGGCACAGATACGCAGTATTTT
NA | TRBJ1-2 | TRBV5-4 | NA | CASSFFNYGYTF | TGTGCCAGCAGCTTCTTTAACTATGGCTACACCTTC
NA | TRBJ2-1 | TRBV7-3 | NA | CASSPGYNEQFF | TGTGCCAGCAGCCCCGGGTACAATGAGCAGTTCTTC
NA | TRBJ2-1 | TRBV7-2 | TRBD1 | CASSLGQIYNEQFF | TGTGCCAGCAGCTTGGGACAGATCTACAATGAGCAGTTCTTC
NA | TRBJ1-2 | TRBV5-1 | NA | CASSFPGTNYGYTF | TGCGCCAGCAGCTTCCCGGGGACTAACTATGGCTACACCTTC
few | TRBJ1-1 | TRBV6-5 | TRBD1 | CASYRGRGTEAFF | TGTGCCAGTTACAGGGGGCGCGGGACTGAAGCTTTCTTT
NA | TRBJ2-3 | TRBV18 | NA | CASSPQREASTDTQYF | TGTGCCAGCTCACCCCAGCGTGAGGCTAGCACAGATACGCAGTATTTT
few | TRBJ1-1 | TRBV5-1 | NA | CASSLVSRGNTEAFF | TGCGCCAGCAGCCTGGTCTCCAGGGGGAACACTGAAGCTTTCTTT
once | TRBJ1-4 | TRBV6-5 | NA | CASSYEAVADNEKLFF | TGTGCCAGCAGTTACGAGGCGGTCGCGGATAATGAAAAACTGTTTTTT
NA | TRBJ2-1 | TRBV2 | TRBD2 | CASSPNYLAGGHEQFF | TGTGCCAGCAGCCCCAACTACTTAGCGGGAGGCCATGAGCAGTTCTTC
once | TRBJ1-1 | TRBV11-1 | NA | CASSPGLTNTEAFF | TGTGCCAGCAGCCCCGGACTGACGAACACTGAAGCTTTCTTT
NA | TRBJ2-3 | TRBV19 | TRBD2 | CASSIGLADTQYF | TGTGCCAGTAGTATCGGACTAGCGGATACGCAGTATTTT
NA | TRBJ2-3 | TRBV5-1 | NA | CASTNLGTSQDTQYF | TGCGCCAGTACAAACCTCGGGACATCTCAAGACACGCAGTATTTT
NA | TRBJ2-7 | TRBV2 | TRBD1 | CASSTGTGRYEQYF | TGTGCCAGCAGTACCGGGACAGGGCGTTACGAGCAGTACTTC
NA | TRBJ1-4 | TRBV6-1 | NA | CASSEGWTDEKLFF | TGTGCCAGCAGTGAAGGGTGGACAGATGAAAAACTGTTTTTT
NA | TRBJ2-4 | TRBV6-1 | NA | CASTQGAVAKNIQYF | TGTGCCAGCACTCAAGGGGCAGTAGCCAAAAACATTCAGTACTTC
NA | TRBJ1-5 | TRBV4-2 | TRBD1 | CASSQDSTGGIGQPQHF | TGTGCCAGCAGCCAAGATTCCACAGGGGGCATAGGACAGCCCCAGCATTTT
NA | TRBJ1-2 | TRBV10-1 | NA | CASSSLTGRYGYTF | TGCGCCAGCAGTTCCCTCACCGGTAGGTATGGCTACACCTTC
once | TRBJ1-1 | TRBV5-6 | TRBD1 | CASSIRTGANTEAFF | TGTGCCAGCAGCATACGGACAGGGGCGAACACTGAAGCTTTCTTT
NA | TRBJ1-4 | TRBV6-5 | TRBD1 | CASSQQGGFGKLFF | TGTGCCAGCAGTCAACAGGGGGGCTTCGGAAAACTGTTTTTT
NA | TRBJ1-4 | TRBV5-5 | NA | CASSSLRAAGEKLFF | TGTGCCAGCAGCTCACTCCGTGCGGCGGGGGAAAAACTGTTTTTT
NA | TRBJ1-5 | TRBV18 | NA | CASSPRPDNQPQHF | TGTGCCAGCTCCCCAAGACCTGACAATCAGCCCCAGCATTTT
NA | TRBJ2-1 | TRBV6-6 | NA | CASSYGQRSYNEQFF | TGTGCCAGCAGTTACGGACAGAGATCCTACAATGAGCAGTTCTTC
NA | TRBJ1-1 | TRBV19 | TRBD1 | CASSPDRGLSEAFF | TGTGCCAGTAGCCCGGACAGGGGGCTTAGTGAAGCTTTCTTT
NA | TRBJ1-2 | TRBV7-2 | NA | CASSLTRTPGDNYGYTF | TGTGCCAGCAGCTTAACTAGAACGCCGGGCGATAACTATGGCTACACCTTC
NA | TRBJ1-1 | TRBV19 | NA | CASRSPGARYTEAFF | TGTGCCAGTAGGAGCCCGGGGGCTCGGTACACTGAAGCTTTCTTT
NA | TRBJ2-7 | TRBV28 | NA | CASSPSTPLSEQYF | TGTGCCAGCAGTCCCTCAACCCCCTTGAGCGAGCAGTACTTC
few | TRBJ1-2 | TRBV6-4 | NA | CASSDSFTDTLYGYTF | TGTGCCAGCAGTGACTCTTTCACAGACACCCTCTATGGCTACACCTTC
NA | TRBJ1-1 | TRBV28 | NA | CASSLLGVGNTEAFF | TGTGCCAGCAGTTTACTTGGAGTGGGGAACACTGAAGCTTTCTTT
few | TRBJ2-3 | TRBV6-4 | NA | CASSDSGGTDTQYF | TGTGCCAGCAGTGACTCGGGGGGCACAGATACGCAGTATTTT
once | TRBJ2-7 | TRBV28 | NA | CASSSRGKPSYEQYF | TGTGCCAGCAGTTCCCGGGGCAAACCCTCCTACGAGCAGTACTTC
NA | TRBJ2-3 | TRBV12-2 | NA | CASRLVGSGATDTQYF | NA
NA | TRBJ2-5 | TRBV29-1 | NA | CSVSMGAGVETQYF | TGCAGCGTGTCAATGGGGGCAGGGGTGGAGACCCAGTACTTC
once | TRBJ2-7 | TRBV18 | NA | CASSDGGLRSYEQYF | TGTGCCAGCTCGGACGGGGGACTCAGGTCCTACGAGCAGTACTTC
NA | TRBJ2-6 | TRBV18 | TRBD1 | CASSPRGQGANGANVLTF | TGTGCCAGCTCACCAAGGGGACAGGGGGCGAATGGGGCCAACGTCCTGACTTTC
NA | TRBJ2-3 | TRBV6-6 | NA | CASSPLRTYSTDTQYF | TGTGCCAGCAGTCCTCTGAGGACGTATTCCACAGATACGCAGTATTTT
NA | TRBJ2-2 | TRBV7-8 | NA | CASSLTGAGELFF | TGTGCCAGCAGCCTGACAGGTGCCGGGGAGCTGTTTTTT
NA | TRBJ1-2 | TRBV28 | TRBD1 | CASSPAGTGQSGGYTF | TGTGCCAGCAGTCCCGCCGGGACAGGGCAATCTGGTGGCTACACCTTC
NA | TRBJ1-2 | TRBV5-6 | NA | CASSSLPRNYGYTF | TGTGCCAGCAGCTCTCTCCCCCGGAACTATGGCTACACCTTC
NA | TRBJ1-2 | TRBV4-3 | NA | CASSQEVGRNYGYTF | TGCGCCAGCAGCCAAGAAGTCGGACGGAACTATGGCTACACCTTC
NA | TRBJ2-7 | TRBV7-9 | TRBD1 | CASSLGPGQHSYEQYF | TGTGCCAGCAGCTTAGGGCCGGGACAGCACTCCTACGAGCAGTACTTC
many | TRBJ2-7 | TRBV11-2 | NA | CASSLLTGRGPYEQYF | TGTGCCAGCAGCTTACTGACAGGGCGGGGGCCCTACGAGCAGTACTTC
NA | TRBJ2-7 | TRBV6-5 | NA | CASSYSLDSYYEQYF | TGTGCCAGCAGTTACTCACTCGACAGTTACTACGAGCAGTACTTC
NA | TRBJ1-2 | TRBV10-1 | NA | CASSESRRDGYTF | TGCGCCAGCAGTGAGAGCAGAAGAGATGGCTACACCTTC
NA | TRBJ2-5 | TRBV7-9 | NA | CASSPGGGRETQYF | TGTGCCAGCAGCCCCGGAGGGGGAAGAGAGACCCAGTACTTC
NA | TRBJ1-4 | TRBV18 | TRBD1 | CASSLGQSNEKLFF | TGTGCCAGCTCATTGGGACAGAGTAATGAAAAACTGTTTTTT